A single sample gave rise to the 12 T cell receptor beta chains below, sequenced in a study of blood T cells in healthy people across ages. For the second PCR, which ran for about 7 to 12 cycles, a sample-barcoded 5' primer and a J-beta primer mix were used. TCRdb called the 5' RACE reads again in MiXCR, with one record for every CDR3 protein. The sample includes roughly 1,800,000 distinct CDR3 sequences, about 49% of them seen just once. Sequencing input: blood. These receptor sequences come from a woman between 40 and 50 years old in good health.

The V gene is TRBV2, the J gene TRBJ2-4; D call uncertain. V dropped 7 bases and J dropped 4 bases, with 14 bases sitting between them. CDR3 length equals 14 residues. CDR1 is SNHLY and CDR2 is FYNNEI in the germline V gene. The chain's CDR3 is CASIPLGDKNIQYF. DNA of the CDR3: TGTGCCAGCATACCGCTTGGGGATAAAAACATTCAGTACTTC.

The rearrangement uses TRBV6-5 and TRBJ1-5; 9 nucleotides line up with TRBD1. This CDR3 is built from 14 residues. Looked up from germline, CDR1 is MNHEY and CDR2 is SVGAGI. Germline trimming cut 6 bases from V and 4 bases from J; bases unmatched to any gene: 4. For the CDR3, the DNA is TGTGCCAGCAGGAGACAGGGGGATAATCAGCCCCAGCATTTT. Amino acid sequence: CASRRQGDNQPQHF.

The chain combines TRBV4-3 with TRBJ2-7; 10 nucleotides line up with TRBD2. The CDR3 sequence is 15 residues long. Germline-derived CDR1 and CDR2 are LGHNA and YSLEER. V lost 0 bases to trimming and J lost 7 bases; unmatched junction nucleotides: 6. CDR3 sequence (DNA): TGCGCCAGCAGCCAAGATCAGCTAGCGGGGGCTGAGCAGTACTTC. This encodes CASSQDQLAGAEQYF.

The chain has TRBV5-1 and TRBJ2-5; D tentatively reads TRBD1 or TRBD2 (5 bases each). The CDR3 has 15 amino acids. The V end was cut by 4 bases, the J end by 3 bases, with 16 bases between. The germline gives CDR1 SGHRS, CDR2 YFSETQ. As DNA, the CDR3 is TGCGCCAGCAGCGTGAACCCCGGGGCAGAAGAGACCCAGTACTTC. This sequence encodes CASSVNPGAEETQYF. The full variable domain, completed using reference TRBV5-1 and TRBJ2-5, is KAGVTQTPRYLIKTRGQQVTLSCSPISGHRSVSWYQQTPGQGLQFLFEYFSETQRNKGNFPGRFSGRQFSNSRSEMNVSTLELGDSALYLCASSVNPGAEETQYFGPGTRLLVL.

This chain links TRBV29-1 with TRBJ1-2, with TRBD1 identical over 10 bases. V dropped 7 bases and J dropped 8; count of bases not matched to a gene: 10. The germline gives CDR1 SQVTM, CDR2 ANQGSEA. The CDR3 runs to 13 residues. The CDR3 DNA reads as TGCAGCGACCTTAGACAGGGGGCTTTAGGCTACACCTTC. Translating gives CSDLRQGALGYTF.

This chain links TRBV18 with TRBJ1-2, with D possibly matching TRBD1 (6 bases). This CDR3 spans 15 amino acids. The V gene's germline CDR1 is KGHSH and CDR2 LQKENI. V was cut by 3 bases and J by 5 bases, with 16 bases left in between. The DNA of the CDR3 is TGTGCCAGCTCACCTACCAGGGAAGGGGGATATGGCTACACCTTC. The encoded protein is CASSPTREGGYGYTF. The full variable domain, completed using reference TRBV18 and TRBJ1-2, is NAGVMQNPRHLVRRRGQEARLRCSPMKGHSHVYWYRQLPEEGLKFMVYLQKENIIDESGMPKERFSAEFPKEGPSILRIQQVVRGDSAAYFCASSPTREGGYGYTFGSGTRLTVV.

This sequence joins TRBV2 and TRBJ2-1; 7 positions match TRBD1. The V gene end was trimmed by 4 bases and the J gene end by 9 bases; junction bases not matched to a gene: 3. Germline V gene lookup returns CDR1 SNHLY and CDR2 FYNNEI. The CDR3 is made up of 12 amino acids. The CDR3 nucleotides are TGTGCCAGCAGTGGACAGGGCTCTGAGCAGTTCTTC. Its protein is CASSGQGSEQFF. Looking up the rest from reference TRBV2 and TRBJ2-1 gives the full variable domain: EPEVTQTPSHQVTQMGQEVILRCVPISNHLYFYWYRQILGQKVEFLVSFYNNEISEKSEIFDDQFSVERPDGSNFTLKIRSTKLEDSAMYFCASSGQGSEQFFGPGTRLTVL.

The V call is TRBV29-1, the J call TRBJ2-1; D may be TRBD1 (7 bases). The CDR3 covers 10 residues. Germline lookup yields CDR1 SQVTM and CDR2 ANQGSEA. V lost 7 bases and J lost 12, with 13 bases in between. This CDR3 is CSAGDRLQFF. DNA of the CDR3: TGCAGCGCGGGGGACAGACTGCAGTTCTTC.

This clonotype was seen more than once but under ten times. The genes are TRBV4-3 and TRBJ2-7; 8 nucleotides align to TRBD1. The CDR3 runs to 15 residues. Germline lookup yields CDR1 LGHNA and CDR2 YSLEER. V was pared by 4 bases and J by 3 bases, with 8 bases of the junction left unmatched. CDR3 sequence: CASSPQQGVGYEQYF. CDR3 sequence (DNA): TGCGCCAGCAGCCCTCAACAGGGGGTCGGCTACGAGCAGTACTTC.

In its sample, this clonotype was seen a few times. This chain uses TRBV6-5 with TRBJ2-5, with TRBD2 identical over 8 bases. CDR1 MNHEY and CDR2 SVGAGI come from the germline V gene. V dropped 4 bases and J dropped 4; count of bases not matched to a gene: 11. This CDR3 is 16 amino acids long. CDR3 region: CASSSLRSGGGETQYF. The CDR3 coding sequence is TGTGCCAGCAGTTCCCTGCGGAGCGGGGGAGGAGAGACCCAGTACTTC.

This rearrangement joins TRBV20-1 to TRBJ2-1; D unclear. Germline assignment: CDR1 DFQATT and CDR2 SNEGSKA (reference sequence). This CDR3 has 14 residues. Trimming pared 2 bases from V and 0 bases from J, leaving 8 bases between. CDR3 sequence reads: CSARKPASYNEQFF. DNA of the CDR3: TGCAGTGCTAGAAAGCCCGCCTCCTACAATGAGCAGTTCTTC.

This clonotype was counted between two and nine times. This chain joins TRBV4-2 and TRBJ1-1; TRBD1 aligns across 9 bases. Germline V gives CDR1 LGHNA, CDR2 YNFKEQ. The CDR3 consists of 17 residues. The V segment lost 7 bases and the J segment 1 base; nucleotides outside the gene matches: 13. The chain's CDR3 is CASNVQGAQVRNTEAFF. CDR3 coding DNA: TGTGCCAGCAACGTACAGGGGGCGCAGGTTCGGAACACTGAAGCTTTCTTT.